This section outlines one T cell receptor (beta chain) sequence together with its context. Its matching antigen is unknown. At one of its ends the junction is not consistent with the germline gene, which may arise from a read error. Germline V lookup: CDR1 SEHNR, CDR2 FQNEAQ (reference sequence). The CDR3 is 16 amino acids. This sample was taken from a study of cytomegalovirus exposure and HLA in healthy donors. Looking at the study overall: Roughly 180 million T cells yielded approximately 100 million unique TCR beta sequences, as an earlier analysis found. General study points: Per published accounts, TCR beta sequences correctly predicted the HLA-A and HLA-B alleles of most subjects. A later analysis reportedly identified an Asian-associated ancestry cluster as carrying fewer N-insertions than the roughly 600-donor mean. Serostatus for CMV was the only available immune exposure information.

Researchers ran the PCR with 60 Vbeta and 13 Jbeta primers. The method was immunoSEQ multiplex PCR; TCRdb's version includes in-frame clones alone and lacks a portion of them. The sample contains 150,000 to 200,000 clones, about 80% of which appear only once. This chain uses TRBV7-9 with TRBJ1-5; TRBD1 matches 7 bases. The receptor comes from a young woman in good health and CMV-seronegative. The specimen was PBMCs. CDR3 amino acids: CSSSLGDSLRNQPQHF. The DNA for the CDR3 is TGTTCCAGCAGCTTAGGGGACAGTCTGAGGAATCAGCCCCAGCATTTT. The full variable domain, rest sourced from reference TRBV7-9 and TRBJ1-5, is DTGVSQNPRHKITKRGQNVTFRCDPISEHNRLYWYRQTLGQGPEFLTYFQNEAQLEKSRLLSDRFSAERPKGSFSTLEIQRTEQGDSAMYLCSSSLGDSLRNQPQHFGDGTRLSIL.